This T cell receptor (beta chain) was sequenced in a study of blood T cell repertoires in COVID-19. This CDR3 has 15 residues. The V gene's germline CDR1 is SGHRS and CDR2 YFSETQ. V was pared by 5 bases and J by 3 bases, with 9 bases of the junction left unmatched. Sequencing was performed with immunoSEQ multiplex PCR; in TCRdb, only in-frame clones are kept and a portion is missing. In the table there are some 270,000 clones, approximately 85% of which are singletons. Participant ages covered roughly 18 to 89 years across around 25 US areas. The TCR originated in a woman in her forties or fifties who had been exposed to COVID-19. The sample consisted of PBMCs or T cells enriched from blood (not recorded which). V usage is TRBV5-1 and J usage is TRBJ1-1, with 8 bases identical to TRBD1. The CDR3 loop is CASRPRRGQDTEAFF. CDR3 coding DNA: TGCGCCAGCAGACCACGCAGGGGGCAGGACACTGAAGCTTTCTTT. The full variable domain, in which reference TRBV5-1 and TRBJ1-1 provide the parts outside the CDR3, is KAGVTQTPRYLIKTRGQQVTLSCSPISGHRSVSWYQQTPGQGLQFLFEYFSETQRNKGNFPGRFSGRQFSNSRSEMNVSTLELGDSALYLCASRPRRGQDTEAFFGQGTRLTVV.